The source of this T cell receptor beta chain is a study of T cell changes during pregnancy in multiple sclerosis. Measured with immunoSEQ multiplex PCR; TCRdb has only the in-frame clones, and not every one. Among over 40,000 clones, around nine tenths were seen once, and the ten largest hold about 5.4%. Trimming took 9 bases from V and 0 from J, leaving 9 bases between them. The CDR3 is 12 amino acids. In germline, CDR1 is SGHKS, CDR2 YYEKEE (reference sequence). This chain links TRBV5-5 with TRBJ1-1; maybe TRBD1 (6 bases). The sequence was collected from a female donor in good health, enrolled as a control in a pregnancy study. Sequences were derived from CD8+ T cells from peripheral blood mononuclear cells, sampled after pregnancy. CDR3 amino acids: CATAGVNTEAFF. For the CDR3, the DNA is TGTGCCACGGCAGGGGTGAACACTGAAGCTTTCTTT.